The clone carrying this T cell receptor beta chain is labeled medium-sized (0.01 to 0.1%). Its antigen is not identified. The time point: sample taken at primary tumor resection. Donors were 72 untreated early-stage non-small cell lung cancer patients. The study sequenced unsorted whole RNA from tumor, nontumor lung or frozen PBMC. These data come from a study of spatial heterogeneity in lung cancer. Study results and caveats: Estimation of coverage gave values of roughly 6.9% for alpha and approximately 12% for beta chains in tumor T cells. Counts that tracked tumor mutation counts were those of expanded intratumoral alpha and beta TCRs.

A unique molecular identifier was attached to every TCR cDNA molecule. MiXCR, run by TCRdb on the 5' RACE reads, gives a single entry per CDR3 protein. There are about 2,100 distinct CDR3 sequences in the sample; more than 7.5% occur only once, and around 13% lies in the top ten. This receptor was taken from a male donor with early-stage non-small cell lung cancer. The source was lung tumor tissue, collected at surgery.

CDR3 region: CASSQGRTGRNQPQHF. CDR3 bases: TGTGCCAGCAGCCAAGGAAGGACAGGACGCAATCAGCCCCAGCATTTT. J is TRBJ1-5 and V is TRBV3-1, with 7 positions matching TRBD1. V gave up 1 base and J gave up 2 bases; unmatched junction bases: 5. Germline CDR1 and CDR2: LGHDT and YNNKEL (reference sequence). This CDR3 has 16 residues.